Following are 19 T cell receptor beta chains from one sample sequenced in a study of OX40 agonist ivuxolimab in advanced cancers. Repertoires were generated with immunoSEQ multiplex PCR, while TCRdb's copy carries only in-frame clones and drops some. The sample shows 65,000 to 90,000 clones, roughly nine tenths of them seen only once. Sequencing was performed on CD4+ or CD8+ T cells sorted from blood, taken in a trial of the OX40 agonist ivuxolimab. Source of these receptors: an adult with an advanced solid tumor such as melanoma, head and neck, liver or kidney cancer.

This clone showed up just a few times. CDR3 bases: TGTGCCAGCGGGGATTACAGCAACACTGAAGCTTTCTTT. Its protein is CASGDYSNTEAFF. The V and J genes are TRBV2 and TRBJ1-1; D is undetermined. The V gene lost 8 bases and the J gene lost 2 bases, with 12 bases spanning the gap. The CDR3 runs to 13 residues. CDR1 SNHLY and CDR2 FYNNEI come from the germline V gene.

This clone was observed once. The chain is built from TRBV10-3 and TRBJ1-4; 7 nucleotides agree with TRBD1. CDR3 length equals 15 residues. Germline assignment: CDR1 ENHRY and CDR2 SYGVKD. V gave up 3 bases and J gave up 3 bases; unmatched junction bases: 4. CDR3 sequence (DNA): TGTGCCATCAGTGATACCGGGACAGCTAATGAAAAACTGTTTTTT. Protein product: CAISDTGTANEKLFF.

The chain combines TRBV2 with TRBJ2-1; 14 bases map to TRBD2. J lost 8 bases, V lost 6 bases, and 3 bases had no gene match. The CDR3 extends over 14 amino acids. Germline V gene data show CDR1 as SNHLY and CDR2 as FYNNEI. The CDR3 here is CASRGTSGGDEQFF. The CDR3 DNA reads TGTGCCAGCAGGGGGACTAGCGGGGGCGATGAGCAGTTCTTC.

The J gene is TRBJ2-5, the V gene TRBV19; 9 bases map to TRBD1. The CDR3 totals 15 residues. V lost 5 bases and J lost 5; bases outside the gene matches: 9. Germline loops: CDR1 LNHDA, CDR2 SQIVND (reference sequence). The CDR3 loop is CASSVQGATTETQYF. The CDR3 DNA reads as TGTGCCAGTAGTGTACAGGGGGCAACTACGGAGACCCAGTACTTC.

The genes are TRBV11-3 and TRBJ2-2; D could derive from TRBD1 or TRBD2 (5 bases each). V was pared by 4 bases and J by 6 bases, with 15 bases between. The length of the CDR3 is 15 residues. Per the germline V gene, CDR1 is SGHNT and CDR2 is YENEEA. The DNA for the CDR3 is TGTGCCAGCAGCTCATTCGGGGCCGAACCCGGGGAGCTGTTTTTT. It codes for CASSSFGAEPGELFF.

The chain links TRBV19 to TRBJ1-5, with D possibly matching TRBD1 (5 bases). V lost 10 bases, J lost 1 base, and 11 bases lay in between. Germline V gene lookup returns CDR1 LNHDA and CDR2 SQIVND (reference sequence). The CDR3 runs 13 residues. This CDR3 reads CAMKTVSNQPQHF. The CDR3 DNA reads TGTGCCATGAAGACAGTCAGCAATCAGCCCCAGCATTTT.

The V call is TRBV27, the J call TRBJ1-1; 7 bases match TRBD1. The CDR3 spans 15 residues. The ends lost 7 bases at V and 1 base at J; junction bases unmatched: 9. Germline-derived CDR1 and CDR2 are MNHEY and SMNVEV (reference sequence). The CDR3 is CASKTRDSQNTEAFF. The CDR3 bases are TGTGCCAGCAAAACCCGGGACAGTCAGAACACTGAAGCTTTCTTT.

The chain uses TRBV23-1 and TRBJ2-7; D is ambiguous. TRBV23-1 carries the ORF label, with uncertain function. Trimming cost V 3 bases and J 3 bases, with 12 bases left between them. The CDR3 length is 14 residues. In DNA, the CDR3 is TGCGCCAGCAGTCATCGGCTGCTGATCTACGAGCAGTACTTC. Translating it yields CASSHRLLIYEQYF.

V gene TRBV27 combines with J gene TRBJ2-7, with D perhaps TRBD1 or TRBD2 (5 bases each). Germline V CDR1 and CDR2: MNHEY, SMNVEV (reference sequence). Deletions cut 2 bases from V and 5 bases from J, with 10 bases between. This CDR3 contains 13 residues. The CDR3 DNA reads as TGTGCCAGCAGTTTAGGGGGAAGTGACGAGCAGTACTTC. Amino acids: CASSLGGSDEQYF.

The gene calls are TRBV11-2 and TRBJ2-1, with 11 bases fitting TRBD1. The trim removed 5 bases at V and 6 bases at J, leaving 3 bases unmatched. Germline V gene lookup returns CDR1 SGHAT and CDR2 FQNNGV. The CDR3 length is 14 residues. The CDR3 region is CASSPGTGGNEQFF. The CDR3 DNA reads as TGTGCCAGCAGCCCCGGGACAGGGGGCAATGAGCAGTTCTTC.

The genes are TRBV30 and TRBJ1-3, with D hard to call. This CDR3 contains 17 residues. The V gene's germline CDR1 is GTSNPN and CDR2 SVGIG (reference sequence). Trimming took off 0 bases at V and 1 base at J, with 16 bases between the two ends. The CDR3 is CAWSVLRSSESGNTIYF. For the CDR3, the DNA is TGTGCCTGGAGTGTACTAAGGTCTTCGGAATCTGGAAACACCATATATTTT.

V and J are TRBV5-1 and TRBJ1-1; no reliable D call. Between the trimmed V and J ends, which lost 2 bases and 3 bases, there was a span of 11 bases. The germline V gene has CDR1 SGHRS and CDR2 YFSETQ. This CDR3 contains 14 residues. CDR3 DNA: TGCGCCAGCAGCTTTGGAGGGAGCCACACTGAAGCTTTCTTT. Translating gives CASSFGGSHTEAFF.

The chain employs TRBV5-1 and TRBJ2-7, with D possibly matching TRBD2 (6 bases). CDR1 and CDR2 from the germline V gene are SGHRS and YFSETQ. Trimming left V 3 bases short and J 3 bases short, with 16 bases between. The CDR3 contains 15 residues. The CDR3, as DNA: TGCGCCAGCAGCTGGGGCGGGGCGGGGATCTACGAGCAGTACTTC. This translates into CASSWGGAGIYEQYF.

The gene calls are TRBV11-2 and TRBJ1-6; maybe TRBD1 (5 bases). Trimming removed 5 bases from V and 6 bases from J, with 14 bases in between. From germline, CDR1 is SGHAT and CDR2 FQNNGV. The CDR3 consists of 15 residues. In DNA, the CDR3 is TGTGCCAGCAGCGGCCGGGACGGGGGTAATTCACCCCTCCACTTT. Amino acid sequence: CASSGRDGGNSPLHF.

This clone has only one observation. The chain uses TRBV11-2 and TRBJ2-6; D unclear. The V end lost 10 bases, the J end lost 0 bases, and 13 bases lay between the germline ends. This CDR3 contains 15 residues. CDR1 is SGHAT, CDR2 FQNNGV, per germline. CDR3: CATPKWASGANVLTF. Here the CDR3 DNA reads TGTGCCACCCCAAAGTGGGCCTCTGGGGCCAACGTCCTGACTTTC.

This clone was recorded once. This chain connects TRBV2 to TRBJ2-3; 10 nucleotides line up with TRBD2. The CDR3 runs to 15 residues. Trimming cost V 6 bases and J 2 bases; bases outside gene matches: 5. Germline CDR1 SNHLY, CDR2 FYNNEI. This chain's CDR3 is CASRFLAGDTDTQYF. The CDR3 region has the DNA TGTGCCAGCAGGTTTCTAGCGGGGGACACAGATACGCAGTATTTT.

The sample holds a few counts of this clone. The chain has TRBV5-6 and TRBJ1-1, with unresolved D. CDR3 length: 12 amino acids. CDR1 is SGHDT and CDR2 is YYEEEE in the germline V gene. V lost 1 base and J 0 bases, leaving 1 base between the germline ends. CDR3 nucleotide sequence: TGTGCCAGCAGCTTGATGAACACTGAAGCTTTCTTT. Encoded protein: CASSLMNTEAFF.

The gene calls are TRBV16 and TRBJ2-3, with a possible D match to TRBD1 (6 bases). Per the germline V gene, CDR1 is KGHSY and CDR2 is FQNENV. Deletions cut 2 bases from V and 1 base from J, with 16 bases between. The CDR3 is 17 amino acids. CDR3 in amino acids: CASSQSLGRGGTDTQYF. CDR3 DNA: TGTGCCAGCAGCCAAAGTTTAGGCAGGGGAGGCACAGATACGCAGTATTTT.

This chain connects TRBV27 to TRBJ2-7; D may be TRBD2 (5 bases). Germline CDR1 MNHEY, CDR2 SMNVEV (reference sequence). The CDR3 length is 12 residues. V lost 6 bases and J 3 bases, leaving 9 bases between the germline ends. CDR3 in DNA: TGTGCCAGCAGCCCGGGGATCTACGAGCAGTACTTC. Protein sequence: CASSPGIYEQYF.